The 28 T cell receptor beta chains in this list originate from one sample, sequenced in a study of low-dose radiotherapy and immunotherapy resistance in tumors. Both TCRalpha and TCRbeta chains were reverse transcribed with V-gene-specific primers. The TCRs were subjected to amplification over about 20 PCR cycles employing a constant-region primer in conjunction with a V-primer adapter. TCRdb fed the reads into MiXCR, producing one record per CDR3 protein. The sample includes approximately 9,800 distinct CDR3 sequences, approximately 42% seen only once; the top ten take approximately 5%. These receptors came from a human donor with advanced metastatic prostate, ovarian, gallbladder or colorectal cancer (not recorded which). This table probably holds off-target reads from a library built for another chain.

The genes are TRBV12-3 or TRBV12-4 and TRBJ1-2; 9 bases align to TRBD1. With 5 bases clipped from V and 4 bases from J, the junction kept 5 bases outside the gene matches. The CDR3 contains 14 residues. The chain's CDR3 is CASSPGQGTYGYTF. The CDR3 DNA reads as TGTGCCAGCAGTCCCGGACAGGGGACCTATGGCTACACCTTC.

The gene calls are TRBV10-2 and TRBJ1-5; D gene unclear. The ends were cut back, 5 bases at V and 1 base at J, with 9 bases in the middle. This CDR3 has 14 residues. Germline V lookup: CDR1 WSHSY, CDR2 SAAADI. The CDR3 loop reads CASSPRGSNQPQHF. CDR3 nucleotides: TGCGCCAGCAGTCCTCGGGGAAGCAATCAGCCCCAGCATTTT.

The rearrangement uses TRBV4-1 and TRBJ2-1, with 8 bases aligning to TRBD1. The V segment lost 1 base and the J segment 4 bases; nucleotides outside the gene matches: 6. The CDR3 sequence is 16 residues long. Germline V CDR1 and CDR2: MGHRA, YSYEKL. CDR3 amino acids: CASSQATGAKYNEQFF. The CDR3 DNA reads TGCGCCAGCAGCCAAGCGACAGGGGCTAAATACAATGAGCAGTTCTTC.

The chain links TRBV5-5 to TRBJ2-2, with 9 bases that match TRBD2. This CDR3 is built from 18 residues. Germline trimming cut 4 bases from V and 4 bases from J; bases unmatched to any gene: 14. Germline V CDR1 and CDR2: SGHKS, YYEKEE (reference sequence). The CDR3 loop is CASSTVAGVGRGTGELFF. The CDR3 coding sequence is TGTGCCAGCAGCACCGTAGCGGGGGTGGGTCGTGGCACCGGGGAGCTGTTTTTT.

In its sample, this clonotype was seen a few times. This chain connects TRBV11-2 to TRBJ2-5; D might be TRBD2 (5 bases). The V end was cut by 7 bases, the J end by 0 bases, with 18 bases between. This CDR3 is 16 amino acids long. CDR1 SGHAT and CDR2 FQNNGV come from the germline V gene. The CDR3 sequence is CASTLGAREYQETQYF. In DNA form, the CDR3 reads TGTGCCAGCACCCTCGGAGCGAGGGAATACCAAGAGACCCAGTACTTC. The full variable domain, rest sourced from reference TRBV11-2 and TRBJ2-5, is EAGVAQSPRYKIIEKRQSVAFWCNPISGHATLYWYQQILGQGPKLLIQFQNNGVVDDSQLPKDRFSAERLKGVDSTLKIQPAKLEDSAVYLCASTLGAREYQETQYFGPGTRLLVL.

This clonotype was detected only a few times. The chain links TRBV3-1 to TRBJ2-2; D uncertain. CDR3 length equals 14 residues. V was cut by 1 base and J by 4 bases, with 7 bases left in between. Germline CDR1 LGHDT, CDR2 YNNKEL (reference sequence). CDR3 region: CASSQGGSTGELFF. CDR3 coding DNA: TGTGCCAGCAGCCAAGGCGGTAGCACCGGGGAGCTGTTTTTT.

The V and J genes are TRBV9 and TRBJ2-3, with 8 bases identical to TRBD2. Germline CDR1 is SGDLS and CDR2 is YYNGEE. The CDR3 covers 17 residues. The V segment lost 2 bases and the J segment 2 bases; nucleotides outside the gene matches: 10. CDR3 nucleotide sequence: TGTGCCAGCAGCGTCACCGGGACTAGACGAAACACAGATACGCAGTATTTT. It is translated as CASSVTGTRRNTDTQYF.

This clonotype has just a few counts. J is TRBJ1-1 and V is TRBV19; D is perhaps TRBD1 (6 bases). The V end was cut by 2 bases, the J end by 5 bases, with 12 bases between. The CDR3 contains 14 residues. From germline, CDR1 is LNHDA and CDR2 SQIVND (reference sequence). The CDR3 region is CASSISGGQTEAFF. The DNA for the CDR3 is TGTGCCAGTAGTATATCTGGTGGACAGACTGAAGCTTTCTTT.

The genes are TRBV28 and TRBJ2-6; D unclear. Deletions cut 8 bases from V and 0 bases from J, with 8 bases between. Germline loops: CDR1 MDHEN, CDR2 SYDVKM. The CDR3 has 14 amino acids. CDR3 sequence (DNA): TGTGCCAGCGAAGTCTTCTCTGGGGCCAACGTCCTGACTTTC. It yields the protein CASEVFSGANVLTF.

The chain combines TRBV18 with TRBJ2-5; D is unresolved. CDR1 is KGHSH, CDR2 LQKENI, per germline. V lost 3 bases and J lost 2, with 7 bases in between. This CDR3 is built from 13 residues. CDR3 bases: TGTGCCAGCTCACCTGACCTACAAGAGACCCAGTACTTC. This codes for CASSPDLQETQYF.

The CDR3 is CASSKNLTDSNQPQHF. CDR3 nucleotide sequence: TGTGCCAGCAGCAAGAATCTGACGGATAGCAATCAGCCCCAGCATTTT. The chain uses TRBV21-1 and TRBJ1-5. TRBV21-1 is a listed pseudogene. The CDR3 is 16 amino acids.

This clonotype was observed a single time. The chain uses TRBV4-2 and TRBJ2-5; the D is unclear. This CDR3 spans 13 amino acids. V was clipped by 1 base and J by 5 bases, with 8 bases between them. Germline CDR1 is LGHNA and CDR2 is YNFKEQ. For the CDR3, the DNA is TGTGCCAGCAGCCAAGTCCAGGCCGAGACCCAGTACTTC. Translating it yields CASSQVQAETQYF.

The rearrangement joins TRBV14 to TRBJ2-4; D is possibly TRBD2 (5 bases). This CDR3 is built from 12 residues. Trimming cost V 4 bases and J 7 bases, with 8 bases left between them. Germline loops: CDR1 SGHDN, CDR2 FVKESK. The chain's CDR3 is CASSPTRNIQYF. Written as DNA, the CDR3 is TGTGCCAGCAGCCCCACTAGGAACATTCAGTACTTC. The variable domain in full, with the rest retrieved from reference TRBV14 and TRBJ2-4, is EAGVTQFPSHSVIEKGQTVTLRCDPISGHDNLYWYRRVMGKEIKFLLHFVKESKQDESGMPNNRFLAERTGGTYSTLKVQPAELEDSGVYFCASSPTRNIQYFGAGTRLSVL.

This chain joins TRBV5-5 and TRBJ2-5, with 7 bases fitting TRBD2. The CDR3 runs to 16 residues. Unmatched junction bases numbered 7, after V lost 0 bases and J lost 2 bases. Germline CDR1 SGHKS, CDR2 YYEKEE (reference sequence). CDR3 in amino acids: CASSLGPAGTQETQYF. In nucleotides, the CDR3 is TGTGCCAGCAGCTTGGGTCCAGCGGGAACACAAGAGACCCAGTACTTC.

V is TRBV3-1 and J is TRBJ2-1; 9 bases are shared with TRBD2. CDR3 length: 13 residues. Trimming removed 11 bases from V and 8 bases from J; junction bases left unmatched: 10. Per the germline V gene, CDR1 is LGHDT and CDR2 is YNNKEL (reference sequence). This CDR3 reads CASAGTSFYEQFF. The CDR3 nucleotides read TGTGCCTCCGCAGGGACTAGCTTTTATGAGCAGTTCTTC.

This clonotype occurred a few times. The J gene is TRBJ2-1, the V gene TRBV11-2; no reliable D call. Trimming shortened V by 4 bases and J by 4 bases, and 11 bases separated the two germline ends. The length of the CDR3 is 14 residues. Germline CDR1 and CDR2: SGHAT and FQNNGV. CDR3 DNA: TGTGCCAGCAGCTCCCGTGTGGGGTACAATGAGCAGTTCTTC. Residues: CASSSRVGYNEQFF. Together with reference TRBV11-2 and TRBJ2-1, the CDR3 gives the full variable domain: EAGVAQSPRYKIIEKRQSVAFWCNPISGHATLYWYQQILGQGPKLLIQFQNNGVVDDSQLPKDRFSAERLKGVDSTLKIQPAKLEDSAVYLCASSSRVGYNEQFFGPGTRLTVL.

The genes are TRBV19 and TRBJ2-2; weak D call: TRBD2 (6 bases). The CDR3 consists of 15 residues. Germline assignment: CDR1 LNHDA and CDR2 SQIVND (reference sequence). Deletions cut 7 bases from V and 4 bases from J, with 16 bases between. The CDR3 spells CASIREALGTGELFF. The CDR3 nucleotides read TGTGCCAGTATTAGGGAGGCCCTAGGCACCGGGGAGCTGTTTTTT.

This clonotype was seen a single time. This may arise from a read error, as a much more abundant clone is one base away. The rearrangement links TRBV5-4 to TRBJ1-2, with D tentatively TRBD1 (5 bases). The CDR3 totals 15 residues. CDR1 is SGHNT, CDR2 YYREEE, per germline (reference sequence). CDR3 sequence: CVSSLEGRTVYGYTF. The CDR3 nucleotides read TGTGTCAGCAGCTTGGAGGGACGGACCGTCTATGGCTACACCTTC.

This clonotype is a singleton in its sample. The rearrangement uses TRBV29-1 and TRBJ2-7, with a weak D call TRBD1 (5 bases). Trimming stripped 5 bases from V and 6 bases from J, with 11 bases between. CDR1 is SQVTM and CDR2 is ANQGSEA in the germline V gene. The CDR3 runs 11 residues. CDR3 bases: TGCAGCGTTCTTAGGGGTAGCGAGCAGTACTTC. Amino acids: CSVLRGSEQYF.

This clonotype is labeled medium-sized. The chain combines TRBV5-4 with TRBJ2-2; D is ambiguous. Germline-derived CDR1 and CDR2 are SGHNT and YYREEE (reference sequence). The CDR3 has 12 residues. The V gene lost 5 bases and the J gene lost 1 base, with 3 bases spanning the gap. The CDR3 region is CASSLNTGELFF. CDR3 bases: TGTGCCAGCAGTCTGAACACCGGGGAGCTGTTTTTT.

The chain recombines TRBV14 with TRBJ2-1; D unresolved. The germline V gene encodes CDR1 SGHDN and CDR2 FVKESK. The length of the CDR3 is 13 residues. The V end lost 5 bases, the J end lost 8 bases, and 13 bases lay between the germline ends. The CDR3 bases are TGTGCCAGCAGCTCTCCTTCGGGTGATGAGCAGTTCTTC. Translated, it gives CASSSPSGDEQFF.

The V call is TRBV7-3, the J call TRBJ1-1; D is unclear. Trimming stripped 8 bases from V and 1 base from J, with 11 bases between. The CDR3 spans 13 residues. CDR1 is SGHTA and CDR2 is FQGTGA in the germline V gene. In DNA form, the CDR3 reads TGTGCCAGCGTCAAAAGTAGGAACACTGAAGCTTTCTTT. This codes for CASVKSRNTEAFF. Full variable domain (outside the CDR3, taken from reference TRBV7-3 and TRBJ1-1): GAGVSQTPSNKVTEKGKYVELRCDPISGHTALYWYRQSLGQGPEFLIYFQGTGAADDSGLPNDRFFAVRPEGSVSTLKIQRTERGDSAVYLCASVKSRNTEAFFGQGTRLTVV.

This clonotype showed up just a few times. The chain recombines TRBV10-3 with TRBJ2-3; 10 bases agree with TRBD2. There are 13 residues in the CDR3. V lost 10 bases and J lost 1; bases outside the gene matches: 2. Germline-derived CDR1 and CDR2 are ENHRY and SYGVKD. DNA of the CDR3: TGTGCCACCGGGACTAGCGGCACAGATACGCAGTATTTT. As protein: CATGTSGTDTQYF.

In its sample, this clonotype was seen a few times. The chain recombines TRBV6-6 with TRBJ2-4; tentatively, D is TRBD1 (5 bases). Trimming stripped 0 bases from V and 0 bases from J, with 9 bases between. Germline-derived CDR1 and CDR2 are MNHNY and SVGAGI (reference sequence). The length of the CDR3 is 16 residues. This chain's CDR3 is CASSYSSGLAKNIQYF. CDR3 DNA: TGTGCCAGCAGTTACTCTTCAGGGTTAGCCAAAAACATTCAGTACTTC.

Sample share makes this clonotype medium-sized. J is TRBJ2-1 and V is TRBV5-4; possibly TRBD2 for D (5 bases). Germline CDR1 is SGHNT and CDR2 is YYREEE (reference sequence). V lost 4 bases, J lost 1 base, and 12 bases lay in between. CDR3 length: 15 residues. The CDR3: CASSIIRGSYNEQFF. The CDR3 DNA sequence: TGTGCCAGCAGCATAATTAGAGGGTCCTACAATGAGCAGTTCTTC.

The chain couples TRBV20-1 to TRBJ2-5, with TRBD1 identical over 12 bases. The CDR3 covers 13 residues. The germline V gene has CDR1 DFQATT and CDR2 SNEGSKA (reference sequence). V was pared by 7 bases and J by 3 bases, with 3 bases of the junction left unmatched. The DNA for the CDR3 is TGCAGTGGGGGACAGGGGGCCGAAGAGACCCAGTACTTC. Its translation: CSGGQGAEETQYF.

This rearrangement joins TRBV6-5 to TRBJ2-1; the D gene is possibly TRBD2 (5 bases). The CDR3 runs to 14 residues. In germline, CDR1 is MNHEY, CDR2 SVGAGI. Trimming pared 6 bases from V and 6 bases from J, leaving 15 bases between. CDR3 nucleotides: TGTGCCAGCAGCCGGTGGGGTAGCGTCAATGAGCAGTTCTTC. Translation gives CASSRWGSVNEQFF.

This clonotype was found a few times. The V call is TRBV7-2, the J call TRBJ2-5; D unresolved. Germline V gene lookup returns CDR1 SGHTA and CDR2 FQGNSA. This CDR3 comprises 14 residues. Trimming took 1 base from V and 2 from J, leaving 8 bases between them. The CDR3 DNA reads as TGTGCCAGCAGCTTAGTGGGCAGGCAAGAGACCCAGTACTTC. Amino acids: CASSLVGRQETQYF.